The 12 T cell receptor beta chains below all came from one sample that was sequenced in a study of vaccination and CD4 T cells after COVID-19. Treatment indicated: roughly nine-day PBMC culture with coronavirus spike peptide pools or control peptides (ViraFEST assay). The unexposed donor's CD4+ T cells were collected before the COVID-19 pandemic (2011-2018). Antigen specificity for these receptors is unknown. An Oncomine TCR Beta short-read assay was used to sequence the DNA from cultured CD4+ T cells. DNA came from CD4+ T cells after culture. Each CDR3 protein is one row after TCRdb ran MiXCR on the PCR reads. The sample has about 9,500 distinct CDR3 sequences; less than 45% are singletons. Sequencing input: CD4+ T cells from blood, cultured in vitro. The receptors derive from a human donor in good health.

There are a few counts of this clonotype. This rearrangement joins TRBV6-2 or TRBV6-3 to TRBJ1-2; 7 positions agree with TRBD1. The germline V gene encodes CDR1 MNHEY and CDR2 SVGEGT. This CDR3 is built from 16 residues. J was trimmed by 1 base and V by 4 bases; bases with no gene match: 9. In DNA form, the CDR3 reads TGTGCCAGCAGTTCCAAGATCGGGACAGTTAACTATGGCTACACCTTC. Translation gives CASSSKIGTVNYGYTF.

The CDR3 nucleotides are TGTGCCAGCAGCTTAGCGGTGGCTTGGAAGGGAGGAGAGACCCAGTACTTC. Amino acid sequence: CASSLAVAWKGGETQYF. The V call is TRBV7-9, the J call TRBJ2-5; a possible D gene is TRBD2 (6 bases). The germline V gene has CDR1 SEHNR and CDR2 FQNEAQ (reference sequence). V lost 0 bases and J 4 bases, leaving 18 bases between the germline ends. The CDR3 sequence is 17 residues long. Supplemented by reference TRBV7-9 and TRBJ2-5, the full variable domain reads DTGVSQNPRHKITKRGQNVTFRCDPISEHNRLYWYRQTLGQGPEFLTYFQNEAQLEKSRLLSDRFSAERPKGSFSTLEIQRTEQGDSAMYLCASSLAVAWKGGETQYFGPGTRLLVL.

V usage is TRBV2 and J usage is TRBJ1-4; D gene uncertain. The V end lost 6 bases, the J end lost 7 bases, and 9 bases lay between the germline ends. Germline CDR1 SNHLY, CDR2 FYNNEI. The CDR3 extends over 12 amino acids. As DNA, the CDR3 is TGTGCCAGCAGGTCGGATAGTGAAAAACTGTTTTTT. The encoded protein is CASRSDSEKLFF.

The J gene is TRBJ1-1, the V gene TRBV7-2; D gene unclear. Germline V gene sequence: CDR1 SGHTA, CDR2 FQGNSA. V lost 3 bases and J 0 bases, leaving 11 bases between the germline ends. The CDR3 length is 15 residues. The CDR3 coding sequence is TGTGCCAGCAGCTTTAAGGCCGGCATGAACACTGAAGCTTTCTTT. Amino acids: CASSFKAGMNTEAFF.

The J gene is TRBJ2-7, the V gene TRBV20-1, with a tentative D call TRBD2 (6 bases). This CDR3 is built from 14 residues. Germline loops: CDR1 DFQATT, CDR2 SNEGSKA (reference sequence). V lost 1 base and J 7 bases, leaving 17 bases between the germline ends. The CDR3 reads CSARGHLLAGEQYF. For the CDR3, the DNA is TGCAGTGCTAGAGGCCATTTACTAGCAGGGGAGCAGTACTTC.

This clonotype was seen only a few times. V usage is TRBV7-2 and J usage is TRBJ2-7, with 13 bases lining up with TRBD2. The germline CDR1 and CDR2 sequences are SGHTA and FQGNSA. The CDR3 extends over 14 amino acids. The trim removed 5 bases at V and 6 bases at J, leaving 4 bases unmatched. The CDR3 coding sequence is TGTGCCAGCAGCGCGGGACTAGCGGGAATCGAGCAGTACTTC. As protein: CASSAGLAGIEQYF.

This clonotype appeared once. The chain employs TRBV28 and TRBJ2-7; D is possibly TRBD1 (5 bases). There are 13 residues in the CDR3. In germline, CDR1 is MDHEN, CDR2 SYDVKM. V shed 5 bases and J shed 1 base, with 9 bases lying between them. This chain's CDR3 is CASSIDSSYEQYF. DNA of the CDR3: TGTGCCAGCAGTATCGACAGTTCCTACGAGCAGTACTTC.

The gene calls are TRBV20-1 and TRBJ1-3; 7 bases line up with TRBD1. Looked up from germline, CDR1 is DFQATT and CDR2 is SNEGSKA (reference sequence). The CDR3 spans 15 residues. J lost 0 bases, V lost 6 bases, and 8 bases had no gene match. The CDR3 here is CSARTGTNSGNTIYF. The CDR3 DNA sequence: TGCAGTGCCCGGACAGGCACCAACTCTGGAAACACCATATATTTT.

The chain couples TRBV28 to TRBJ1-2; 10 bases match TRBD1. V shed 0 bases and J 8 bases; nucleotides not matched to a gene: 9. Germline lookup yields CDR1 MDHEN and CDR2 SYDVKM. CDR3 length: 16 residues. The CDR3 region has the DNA TGTGCCAGCAGTTTATGGGGTCCCGGGACAGGGGTCGGCTACACCTTC. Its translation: CASSLWGPGTGVGYTF.

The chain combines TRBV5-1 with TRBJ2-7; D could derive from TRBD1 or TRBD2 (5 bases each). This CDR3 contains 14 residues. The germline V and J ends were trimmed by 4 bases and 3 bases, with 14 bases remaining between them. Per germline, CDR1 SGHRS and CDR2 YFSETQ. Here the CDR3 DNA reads TGCGCCAGCAGCCCGGGACCGGCCAACTACGAGCAGTACTTC. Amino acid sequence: CASSPGPANYEQYF.

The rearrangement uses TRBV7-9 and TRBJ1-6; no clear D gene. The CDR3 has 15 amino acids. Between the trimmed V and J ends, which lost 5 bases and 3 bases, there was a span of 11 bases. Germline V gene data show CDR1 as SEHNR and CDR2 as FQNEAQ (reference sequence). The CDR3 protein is CASSPDGLYNSPLHF. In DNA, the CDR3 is TGTGCCAGCAGCCCCGACGGGCTCTATAATTCACCCCTCCACTTT.

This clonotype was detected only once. CDR3 sequence reads: CASSSGPYGYTF. The DNA of the CDR3 is TGTGCCAGCAGCTCCGGGCCCTATGGCTACACCTTC. This chain joins TRBV7-9 and TRBJ1-2; D gene uncertain. The CDR3 is 12 residues long. Germline CDR1 SEHNR, CDR2 FQNEAQ (reference sequence). V was clipped by 4 bases and J by 4 bases, with 7 bases between them.